This T cell receptor (beta chain) appears in the sequencing data of a study of cytomegalovirus exposure and HLA in healthy donors. Overall study findings and caveats: A missense variant in DCLRE1C was later tied to TCR beta V- and J-gene trimming. Within the data, a cluster of highly shared sequence variants was likely a sequencing artifact.

About this clone: Antigen: not known.

The CDR3 runs to 16 residues. V shed 4 bases, J shed 7 bases, and the junction held 10 bases outside the gene matches. In germline, CDR1 is KGHSH, CDR2 LQKENI. Primers: 60 Vbeta forward and 13 Jbeta reverse. The method was immunoSEQ multiplex PCR; TCRdb's version includes in-frame clones alone and lacks a portion of them. The data hold tens of thousands of clones, with 80% observed a single time. The clonotype comes from a man in his thirties or forties in good health and CMV-seronegative. The material sequenced was PBMCs. This chain uses TRBV18 with TRBJ1-4, with 9 bases fitting TRBD1. The CDR3 loop reads CASSLGPGTGSEKLFF. The CDR3 bases are TGTGCCAGCTCACTTGGACCCGGGACAGGGAGTGAAAAACTGTTTTTT.